The rows below give T cell receptor beta chains drawn from one sample of a study of OX40 agonist ivuxolimab in advanced cancers. Some clones are missing from TCRdb's copy, which holds only in-frame ones; the method was immunoSEQ multiplex PCR. The sample lists 45,000 to 55,000 clones; 83% were seen once. The starting material was CD4+ or CD8+ T cells sorted from blood, obtained in a trial of the OX40 agonist ivuxolimab. The receptor source for this set is an adult with an advanced solid tumor such as melanoma, head and neck, liver or kidney cancer. CDR3s include the opening cysteine and the closing phenylalanine or tryptophan. A D gene is named only where the DNA matches it firmly. Rows may omit the clone size; those that give it use once, few, many or a size class.

d_call	v_call	clone_size	j_call	cdr3_aa	cdr3_nt
TRBD2	TRBV18	.	TRBJ2-5	CASSPGLAGGQETQYF	TGTGCCAGCTCACCGGGACTAGCGGGGGGCCAAGAGACCCAGTACTTC
.	TRBV7-2	.	TRBJ2-3	CASIPANTDTQYF	TGTGCCAGCATCCCGGCCAACACAGATACGCAGTATTTT
TRBD2	TRBV6-5	once	TRBJ2-3	CASSYAGGRTDTQYF	TGTGCCAGCAGTTACGCGGGGGGTCGCACAGATACGCAGTATTTT
.	TRBV7-9	.	TRBJ2-5	CASRSVETQYF	TGTGCCAGCAGGTCCGTCGAGACCCAGTACTTC
TRBD1	TRBV9	.	TRBJ1-2	CASSVENRGLYGYTF	TGTGCCAGCAGCGTAGAGAACAGGGGGCTGTATGGCTACACCTTC
TRBD1	TRBV5-1	.	TRBJ2-1	CASSWTGGGDGEQFF	TGCGCCAGCAGCTGGACAGGGGGAGGTGATGGTGAGCAGTTCTTC
TRBD1	TRBV19	once	TRBJ2-5	CASSWGQQETQYF	TGTGCCAGTAGTTGGGGACAGCAAGAGACCCAGTACTTC
TRBD1	TRBV7-2	once	TRBJ2-6	CASSPGQGSSGANVLTF	TGTGCCAGCAGCCCGGGACAGGGAAGCTCTGGGGCCAACGTCCTGACTTTC
.	TRBV2	.	TRBJ1-3	CASSEVGVHTIYF	TGTGCCAGCAGTGAAGTCGGGGTGCACACCATATATTTT
.	TRBV4-3	once	TRBJ2-3	CASSQELTRTDTQYF	TGCGCCAGCAGCCAAGAACTGACTCGCACAGATACGCAGTATTTT
.	TRBV2	.	TRBJ2-7	CASSEVYQYEQYF	TGTGCCAGCAGTGAAGTCTACCAATACGAGCAGTACTTC
.	TRBV20-1	.	TRBJ1-1	CSAHWRAEAFF	TGCAGTGCCCATTGGAGAGCTGAAGCTTTCTTT
.	TRBV7-2	.	TRBJ1-6	CASSPGQYNSPLHF	TGTGCCAGCAGCCCCGGACAGTATAATTCACCCCTCCACTTT
.	TRBV10-1	.	TRBJ1-4	CASGDETNEKLFF	TGCGCCAGCGGGGACGAAACTAATGAAAAACTGTTTTTT
.	TRBV6-5	.	TRBJ1-3	CASMRISSGNTIYF	TGTGCCAGCATGCGCATATCCTCTGGAAACACCATATATTTT
TRBD1	TRBV19	.	TRBJ1-4	CASSADREGEKLFF	TGTGCCAGTAGTGCAGACAGGGAAGGTGAAAAACTGTTTTTT
.	TRBV5-1	.	TRBJ2-7	CASSSSTGRWYEQYF	TGCGCCAGCAGCTCCTCAACAGGGAGGTGGTACGAGCAGTACTTC
.	TRBV18	few	TRBJ1-1	CASSRDRQNTEAFF	TGTGCCAGCTCACGCGACAGGCAGAACACTGAAGCTTTCTTT
.	TRBV6-5	.	TRBJ1-6	CASSSTGIYNSPLHF	TGTGCCAGCAGTTCCACAGGAATTTATAATTCACCCCTCCACTTT
.	TRBV7-2	.	TRBJ1-3	CASSLGGGAGNTIYF	TGTGCCAGCAGCTTAGGAGGGGGGGCTGGAAACACCATATATTTT
TRBD1	TRBV7-9	.	TRBJ2-1	CASSLGSGTGGHEQFF	TGTGCCAGCAGCTTAGGAAGTGGGACAGGGGGCCATGAGCAGTTCTTC
.	TRBV11-2	few	TRBJ1-4	CASSPPGVGEKLFF	TGTGCCAGCAGCCCCCCGGGGGTTGGAGAAAAACTGTTTTTT
.	TRBV7-2	once	TRBJ1-5	CASSLGIAYVSNQPQHF	TGTGCCAGCAGCTTAGGCATAGCCTACGTTAGCAATCAGCCCCAGCATTTT
.	TRBV18	.	TRBJ2-6	CASSRAYGTIYSGANVLTF	TGTGCCAGCTCACGTGCTTACGGCACCATTTACTCTGGGGCCAACGTCCTGACTTTC
.	TRBV7-6	.	TRBJ1-5	CASSLHRNQPQHF	TGTGCCAGCAGCTTGCACAGAAATCAGCCCCAGCATTTT
.	TRBV9	.	TRBJ1-2	CASSVGWEQGYGYTF	TGTGCCAGCAGCGTGGGGTGGGAGCAGGGATATGGCTACACCTTC
TRBD2	TRBV5-5	once	TRBJ2-7	CASSLQGTSGGYEQYF	TGTGCCAGCAGCCTCCAAGGGACTAGTGGAGGCTACGAGCAGTACTTC
.	TRBV18	once	TRBJ1-3	CASSPPGGLLGNTIYF	TGTGCCAGCTCACCACCCGGGGGGCTGCTAGGAAACACCATATATTTT
TRBD1	TRBV23-1	.	TRBJ2-7	CASSLPRTGCEQYF	TGCGCCAGCAGCCTCCCAAGGACAGGGTGTGAGCAGTACTTC
TRBD2	TRBV4-3	.	TRBJ2-5	CASSQEVGGGGPQETQYF	TGCGCCAGCAGCCAAGAAGTCGGCGGCGGGGGACCGCAAGAGACCCAGTACTTC
.	TRBV7-2	.	TRBJ2-3	CASSLDRVFGDTQYF	TGTGCCAGCAGCTTAGACAGGGTTTTTGGAGATACGCAGTATTTT
.	TRBV20-1	.	TRBJ2-7	CSARDSYEQYF	TGCAGTGCTAGGGACAGCTACGAGCAGTACTTC
.	TRBV7-2	few	TRBJ1-5	CASSSQRWGQPQHF	TGTGCCAGCAGCTCCCAGAGGTGGGGTCAGCCCCAGCATTTT
TRBD2	TRBV7-3	.	TRBJ2-2	CASSPPSGGATGGELFF	TGTGCCAGCAGCCCCCCGAGCGGGGGGGCCACAGGCGGGGAGCTGTTTTTT
.	TRBV6-5	.	TRBJ1-5	CASSYSHYSNQPQHF	TGTGCCAGCAGTTACTCACATTATAGCAATCAGCCCCAGCATTTT
.	TRBV29-1	.	TRBJ2-5	CSVSRETQYF	TGCAGCGTTAGCAGGGAGACCCAGTACTTC
.	TRBV19	.	TRBJ1-1	CASSGAGATEAFF	TGTGCCAGTAGTGGTGCCGGGGCCACTGAAGCTTTCTTT
.	TRBV10-1	.	TRBJ2-3	CASSESGVGDTQYF	TGCGCCAGCAGTGAGTCGGGGGTGGGAGATACGCAGTATTTT
.	TRBV5-1	.	TRBJ2-5	CASSPTSLSGQETQYF	TGCGCCAGCAGCCCGACTAGTCTCTCGGGCCAAGAGACCCAGTACTTC
TRBD2	TRBV2	.	TRBJ2-4	CASSEAGGWGGAKNIQYF	TGTGCCAGCAGTGAAGCCGGTGGTTGGGGAGGGGCCAAAAACATTCAGTACTTC
.	TRBV4-3	.	TRBJ2-7	CASSQEYRDEQYF	TGCGCCAGCAGCCAAGAATACAGGGACGAGCAGTACTTC
TRBD1	TRBV9	.	TRBJ1-2	CASRRTPGGQGYTF	TGTGCCAGCAGGCGAACGCCAGGGGGCCAGGGCTACACCTTC
.	TRBV6-5	.	TRBJ2-7	CASSLSRTETYEQYF	TGTGCCAGCAGTCTAAGCAGGACAGAAACCTACGAGCAGTACTTC
TRBD1	TRBV5-1	.	TRBJ1-6	CASSDQGQGRNSPLHF	TGCGCCAGCAGCGACCAAGGACAGGGGAGAAATTCACCCCTCCACTTT
TRBD1	TRBV4-3	.	TRBJ1-2	CASSQVETGVYGYTF	TGCGCCAGCAGCCAAGTTGAGACAGGGGTGTATGGCTACACCTTC
.	TRBV7-2	.	TRBJ1-1	CASSLQREIDTEAFF	TGTGCCAGCAGCTTGCAAAGGGAGATAGACACTGAAGCTTTCTTT
.	TRBV25-1	.	TRBJ2-7	CASSAAGTRTYEQYF	TGTGCCAGCAGTGCCGCCGGGACAAGAACCTACGAGCAGTACTTC
TRBD1	TRBV14	.	TRBJ1-2	CASSQERSGQGAFGYTF	TGTGCCAGCAGCCAAGAGAGGTCGGGACAGGGGGCTTTTGGCTACACCTTC
.	TRBV7-6	.	TRBJ1-6	CASSSQGQGNSPLHF	TGTGCCAGCAGCTCTCAAGGCCAAGGGAATTCACCCCTCCACTTT
.	TRBV19	.	TRBJ2-2	CAGREHTGELFF	TGTGCCGGCAGGGAGCACACCGGGGAGCTGTTTTTT
.	TRBV9	.	TRBJ2-2	CASSVADSLNTGELFF	TGTGCCAGCAGCGTAGCAGACAGCCTGAACACCGGGGAGCTGTTTTTT
.	TRBV11-3	.	TRBJ2-2	CASSARTSPTGGELFF	TGTGCCAGCAGCGCCCGCACTAGCCCCACAGGCGGGGAGCTGTTTTTT
.	TRBV10-3	.	TRBJ2-2	CAIRRDPNTGELFF	TGTGCCATCAGGCGAGATCCGAACACCGGGGAGCTGTTTTTT